Listed below are T cell receptor beta chains from one sample, sequenced in a study of early stage breast cancer tumors. Measured with immunoSEQ multiplex PCR; TCRdb has only the in-frame clones, and not every one. The sample contains around 50,000 clones, 83% of which appear only once. Material for sequencing was blood. The source of these receptors is a person aged 50-59 years with breast cancer. Both conserved end residues are part of each CDR3. Each record gives: J gene, D gene, V gene, clone size, CDR3 DNA, CDR3 protein. D genes are given only for firm matches. Clone sizes are given selectively: once, few, many, or a class where the clone is expanded.

j_gene: TRBJ2-2
d_gene: -
v_gene: TRBV25-1
abundance: -
CDR3nt: TGTGCCAGCAGTGAATTCGTGACCGGGGAGCTGTTTTTT
CDR3aa: CASSEFVTGELFF

j_gene: TRBJ1-4
d_gene: -
v_gene: TRBV7-9
abundance: once
CDR3nt: TGTGCCAGCAGCGATTCCGGGACGCCCTTTGGACTGTTTTTT
CDR3aa: CASSDSGTPFGLFF

j_gene: TRBJ2-3
d_gene: TRBD2
v_gene: TRBV25-1
abundance: once
CDR3nt: TGTGCCAGCAGTACCCTAGCGGGAGGGCCATCAGATACGCAGTATTTT
CDR3aa: CASSTLAGGPSDTQYF

j_gene: TRBJ2-5
d_gene: -
v_gene: TRBV11-2
abundance: few
CDR3nt: TGTGCCAGCAGCCTAGGGACGATACAAGAGACCCAGTACTTC
CDR3aa: CASSLGTIQETQYF

j_gene: TRBJ1-4
d_gene: TRBD1
v_gene: TRBV27
abundance: -
CDR3nt: TGTGCCAGCAGCCAGGGGGCCCACCGGGAAAAACTGTTTTTT
CDR3aa: CASSQGAHREKLFF

j_gene: TRBJ1-5
d_gene: -
v_gene: TRBV7-2
abundance: -
CDR3nt: TGTGCCAGCAGCTTGATGGGGAGGGGCAATCAGCCCCAGCATTTT
CDR3aa: CASSLMGRGNQPQHF

j_gene: TRBJ1-1
d_gene: TRBD1
v_gene: TRBV6-1
abundance: -
CDR3nt: TGTGCCAGCACCAGAACACAGGGGGGGAACACTGAAGCTTTCTTT
CDR3aa: CASTRTQGGNTEAFF

j_gene: TRBJ1-5
d_gene: -
v_gene: TRBV6-1
abundance: -
CDR3nt: TGTGCCAGCCGTGTAGAACCACACAATCAGCCCCAGCATTTT
CDR3aa: CASRVEPHNQPQHF

j_gene: TRBJ1-1
d_gene: -
v_gene: TRBV5-1
abundance: once
CDR3nt: TGCGCCAGCAGCTTGGATAGTCGAGGGGGAGAGACTGAAGCTTTCTTT
CDR3aa: CASSLDSRGGETEAFF

j_gene: TRBJ1-2
d_gene: -
v_gene: TRBV30
abundance: -
CDR3nt: TGTGCCTGGAGATCAGGGGAGGGTGGCTACACCTTC
CDR3aa: CAWRSGEGGYTF

j_gene: TRBJ2-7
d_gene: TRBD1
v_gene: TRBV28
abundance: -
CDR3nt: TGTGCCAGCAGTCCTACCGGGACAGGGTACGAGCAGTACTTC
CDR3aa: CASSPTGTGYEQYF

j_gene: TRBJ1-1
d_gene: -
v_gene: TRBV7-7
abundance: -
CDR3nt: TGTGCTAGCAGCTTAACGACGAACACTGAAGCTTTCTTT
CDR3aa: CASSLTTNTEAFF

j_gene: TRBJ2-1
d_gene: -
v_gene: TRBV7-6
abundance: -
CDR3nt: TGTGCCAGCAGCTTGGGGGGAGTACAGCTTGAGCAGTTCTTC
CDR3aa: CASSLGGVQLEQFF

j_gene: TRBJ2-1
d_gene: -
v_gene: TRBV21-1
abundance: once
CDR3nt: TGTGCCAGCAGCAAAACAGGGACTCGGGGGGGCAACAATGAGCAGTTCTTC
CDR3aa: CASSKTGTRGGNNEQFF

j_gene: TRBJ1-5
d_gene: -
v_gene: TRBV27
abundance: -
CDR3nt: TGTGCCAGCAGTTTATTAGGGTGGGACGGAGAAGGTGGCAATCAGCCCCAGCATTTT
CDR3aa: CASSLLGWDGEGGNQPQHF

j_gene: TRBJ2-3
d_gene: TRBD2
v_gene: TRBV7-2
abundance: -
CDR3nt: TGTGCCAGCAGTCAGGGGAATAGCGGGGGCACAGATACGCAGTATTTT
CDR3aa: CASSQGNSGGTDTQYF

j_gene: TRBJ1-6
d_gene: TRBD1
v_gene: TRBV6-1
abundance: -
CDR3nt: TGTGCCAGCAGTGACCGAACCCCGGACAGGGGTTCACCCCTCCACTTT
CDR3aa: CASSDRTPDRGSPLHF

j_gene: TRBJ2-5
d_gene: TRBD1
v_gene: TRBV5-1
abundance: -
CDR3nt: TGCGCCAGCAGCATAGGACAGGGCCAAGAGACCCAGTACTTC
CDR3aa: CASSIGQGQETQYF

j_gene: TRBJ1-1
d_gene: -
v_gene: TRBV18
abundance: few
CDR3nt: TGTGCCAGCTCAGCTTCCACAGAGAACACTGAAGCTTTCTTT
CDR3aa: CASSASTENTEAFF

j_gene: TRBJ2-1
d_gene: TRBD2
v_gene: TRBV7-2
abundance: -
CDR3nt: TGTGCCAGCAGCTTACGATCGCTAGCGGGACTCTCCTACAATGAGCAGTTCTTC
CDR3aa: CASSLRSLAGLSYNEQFF

j_gene: TRBJ2-1
d_gene: -
v_gene: TRBV4-1
abundance: -
CDR3nt: TGCGCCAGCAGCCACTTACGGGGAGACAGCAGCTCCTACAATGAGCAGTTCTTC
CDR3aa: CASSHLRGDSSSYNEQFF